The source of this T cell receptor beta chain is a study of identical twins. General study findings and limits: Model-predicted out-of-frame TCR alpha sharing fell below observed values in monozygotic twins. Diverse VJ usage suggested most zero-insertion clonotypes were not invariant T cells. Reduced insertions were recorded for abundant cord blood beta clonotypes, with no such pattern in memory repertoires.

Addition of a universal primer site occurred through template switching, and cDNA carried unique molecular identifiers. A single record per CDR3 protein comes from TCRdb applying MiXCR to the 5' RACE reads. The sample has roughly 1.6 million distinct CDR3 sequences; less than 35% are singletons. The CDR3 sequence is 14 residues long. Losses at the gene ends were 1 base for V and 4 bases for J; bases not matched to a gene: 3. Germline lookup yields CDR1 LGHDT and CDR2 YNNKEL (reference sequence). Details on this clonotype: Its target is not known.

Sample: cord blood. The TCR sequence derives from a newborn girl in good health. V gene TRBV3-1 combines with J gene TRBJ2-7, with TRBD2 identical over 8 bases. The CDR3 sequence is CASSQGGGRYEQYF. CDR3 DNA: TGTGCCAGCAGCCAAGGCGGCGGGAGGTACGAGCAGTACTTC.